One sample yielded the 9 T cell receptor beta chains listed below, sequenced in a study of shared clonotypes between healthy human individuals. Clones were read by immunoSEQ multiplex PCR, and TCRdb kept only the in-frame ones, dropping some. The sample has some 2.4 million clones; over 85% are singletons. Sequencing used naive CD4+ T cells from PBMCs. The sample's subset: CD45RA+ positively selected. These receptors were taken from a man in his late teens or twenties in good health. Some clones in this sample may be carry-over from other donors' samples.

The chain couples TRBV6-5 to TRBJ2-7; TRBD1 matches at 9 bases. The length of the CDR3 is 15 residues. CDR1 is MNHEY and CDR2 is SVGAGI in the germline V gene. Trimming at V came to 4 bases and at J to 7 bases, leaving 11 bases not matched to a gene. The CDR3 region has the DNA TGTGCCAGCAGTTCATTTTGGACAGGGGTGGGAGAGCAGTACTTC. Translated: CASSSFWTGVGEQYF.

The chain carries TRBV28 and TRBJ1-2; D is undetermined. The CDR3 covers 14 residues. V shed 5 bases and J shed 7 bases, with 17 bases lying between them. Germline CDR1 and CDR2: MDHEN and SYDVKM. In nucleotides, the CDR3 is TGTGCCAGCAGTCCCGCGGTGGTTATTCCTGGCTACACCTTC. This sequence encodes CASSPAVVIPGYTF.

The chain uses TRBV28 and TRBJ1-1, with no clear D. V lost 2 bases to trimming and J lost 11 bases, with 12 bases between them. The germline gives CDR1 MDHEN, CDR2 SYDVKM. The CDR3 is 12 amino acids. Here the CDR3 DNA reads TGTGCCAGCAGTTTAGCCCACCGTAGGGCTTTCTTT. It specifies CASSLAHRRAFF. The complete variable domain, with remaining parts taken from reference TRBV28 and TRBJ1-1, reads DVKVTQSSRYLVKRTGEKVFLECVQDMDHENMFWYRQDPGLGLRLIYFSYDVKMKEKGDIPEGYSVSREKKERFSLILESASTNQTSMYLCASSLAHRRAFFGQGTRLTVV.

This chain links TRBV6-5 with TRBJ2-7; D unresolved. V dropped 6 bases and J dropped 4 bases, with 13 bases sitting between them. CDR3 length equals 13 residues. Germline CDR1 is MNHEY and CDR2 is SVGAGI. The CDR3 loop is CASRLGPRYEQYF. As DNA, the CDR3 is TGTGCCAGCAGACTCGGACCCCGTTACGAGCAGTACTTC.

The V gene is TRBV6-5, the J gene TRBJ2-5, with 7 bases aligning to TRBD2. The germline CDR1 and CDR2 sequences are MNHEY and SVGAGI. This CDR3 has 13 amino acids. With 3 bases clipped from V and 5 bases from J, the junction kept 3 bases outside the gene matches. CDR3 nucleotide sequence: TGTGCCAGCAGTTATAGAGCGGGGGAGACCCAGTACTTC. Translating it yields CASSYRAGETQYF.

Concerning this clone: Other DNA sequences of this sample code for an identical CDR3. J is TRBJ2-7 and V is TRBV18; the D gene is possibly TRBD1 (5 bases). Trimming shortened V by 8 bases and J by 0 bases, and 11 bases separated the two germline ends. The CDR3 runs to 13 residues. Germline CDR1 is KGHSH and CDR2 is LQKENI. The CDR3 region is CASRQGSSYEQYF. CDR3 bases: TGTGCCAGCCGTCAGGGTAGCTCCTACGAGCAGTACTTC.

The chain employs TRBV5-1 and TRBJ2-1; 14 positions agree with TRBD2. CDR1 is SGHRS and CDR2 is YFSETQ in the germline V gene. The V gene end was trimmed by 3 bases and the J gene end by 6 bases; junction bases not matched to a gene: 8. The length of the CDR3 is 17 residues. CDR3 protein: CASSWRSGTSGGNEQFF. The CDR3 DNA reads TGCGCCAGCAGCTGGCGTTCCGGGACTAGCGGGGGCAATGAGCAGTTCTTC.

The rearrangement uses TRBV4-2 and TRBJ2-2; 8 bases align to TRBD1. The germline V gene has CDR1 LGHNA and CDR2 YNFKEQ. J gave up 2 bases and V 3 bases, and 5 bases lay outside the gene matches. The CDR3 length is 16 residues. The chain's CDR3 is CASSQRGTGNTGELFF. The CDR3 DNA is TGTGCCAGCAGCCAGCGTGGGACAGGCAACACCGGGGAGCTGTTTTTT.

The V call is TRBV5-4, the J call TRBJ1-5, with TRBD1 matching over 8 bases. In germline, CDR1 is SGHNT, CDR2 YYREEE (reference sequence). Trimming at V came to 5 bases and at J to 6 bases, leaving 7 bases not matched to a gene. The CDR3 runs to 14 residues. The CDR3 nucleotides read TGTGCCAGCAGTATTGACAGGGGCACTCAGCCCCAGCATTTT. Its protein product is CASSIDRGTQPQHF.